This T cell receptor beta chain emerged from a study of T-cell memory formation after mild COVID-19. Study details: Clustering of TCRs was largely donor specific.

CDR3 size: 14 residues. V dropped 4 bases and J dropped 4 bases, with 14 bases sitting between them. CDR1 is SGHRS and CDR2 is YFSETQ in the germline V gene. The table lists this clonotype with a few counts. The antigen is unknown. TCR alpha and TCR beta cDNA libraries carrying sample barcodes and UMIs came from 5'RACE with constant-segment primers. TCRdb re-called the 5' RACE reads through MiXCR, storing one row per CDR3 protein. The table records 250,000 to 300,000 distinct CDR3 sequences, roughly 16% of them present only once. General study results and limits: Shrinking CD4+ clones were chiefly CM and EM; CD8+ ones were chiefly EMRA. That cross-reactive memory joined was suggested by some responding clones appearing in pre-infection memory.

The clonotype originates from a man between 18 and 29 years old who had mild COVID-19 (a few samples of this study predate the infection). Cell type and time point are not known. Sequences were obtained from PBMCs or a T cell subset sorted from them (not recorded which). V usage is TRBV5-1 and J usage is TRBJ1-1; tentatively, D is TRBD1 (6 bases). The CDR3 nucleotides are TGCGCCAGCAGCCGCATAAAAGGGGGCACTGAAGCTTTCTTT. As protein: CASSRIKGGTEAFF.